The T cell receptor beta chain under discussion was sequenced for a study of CD8 T cells in Susac syndrome. A single count supports this clonotype. The CDR3 sequence is 14 residues long. V was cut by 4 bases and J by 3 bases, with 12 bases left in between. Germline lookup yields CDR1 SNHLY and CDR2 FYNNEI. The authors reverse transcribed roughly 0.5 to 1 ug RNA with random hexamers. With immunoSEQ multiplex PCR, TCR beta CDR3 was amplified across 54 Vbeta and 13 Jbeta. TCRdb ran MiXCR on the immunoSEQ multiplex PCR reads and lists one entry per CDR3 protein. The table shows some 130,000 distinct CDR3 sequences, with around 86% occurring only once.

The chain combines TRBV2 with TRBJ1-2, with D perhaps matching TRBD1 (5 bases). This receptor was taken from a human donor with multiple sclerosis. The specimen was CD8+ T cells from PBMCs. CDR3 sequence (DNA): TGTGCCAGCAGTGCCCCGGGCAGGGACTATGGCTACACCTTC. Its translation is CASSAPGRDYGYTF.